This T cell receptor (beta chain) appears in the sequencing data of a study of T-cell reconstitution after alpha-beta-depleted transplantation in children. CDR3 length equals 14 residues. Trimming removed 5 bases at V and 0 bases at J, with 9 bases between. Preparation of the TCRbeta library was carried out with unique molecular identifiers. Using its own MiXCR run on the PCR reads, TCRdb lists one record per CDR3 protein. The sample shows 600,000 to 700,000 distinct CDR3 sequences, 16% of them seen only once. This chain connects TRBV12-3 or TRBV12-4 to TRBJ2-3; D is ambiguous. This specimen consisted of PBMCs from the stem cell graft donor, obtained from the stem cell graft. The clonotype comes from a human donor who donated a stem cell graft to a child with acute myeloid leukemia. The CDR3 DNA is TGTGCCAGCAGTACCCCCGGAAGCACAGATACGCAGTATTTT. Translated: CASSTPGSTDTQYF.